This T cell receptor beta chain was captured in a study of OX40 agonist ivuxolimab in advanced cancers. Findings of the study overall: In the expanded peripheral T cells, antigen specificity was never determined.

Comments on this clone: The antigen is not known.

TCRdb keeps only in-frame clones here, not all; method: immunoSEQ multiplex PCR. Among roughly 72,000 clones listed, 80% to 90% were seen once. Autoimmune disease history or systemic immunosuppression disqualified patients. At baseline, cycle 4 day 1, and cycle 7 day 1, blood was sampled. V lost 1 base and J lost 6, with 13 bases in between. The length of the CDR3 is 15 residues. Germline loops: CDR1 LGHNA, CDR2 YNFKEQ. The chain carries TRBV4-2 and TRBJ2-1, with TRBD2 as a possible D gene (7 bases). The origin of this receptor is an adult with an advanced solid tumor such as melanoma, head and neck, liver or kidney cancer. Sequencing was performed on CD4+ or CD8+ T cells sorted from blood, taken in a trial of the OX40 agonist ivuxolimab. CDR3 loop: CASSQGGGMGNEQFF. Here the CDR3 DNA reads TGTGCCAGCAGCCAAGGGGGGGGCATGGGCAATGAGCAGTTCTTC.